The subject of this entry is one T cell receptor (beta chain). The source of the sample is a study of blood T cell repertoires in COVID-19. Looking at the study overall: From the United States, Italy and Spain came samples of acute and convalescent COVID-19. Sources were T cells, B-cell-depleted T cells, or PBMCs; the material itself was cDNA or gDNA.

Per the original methods: Amplification from reference gene primers served as the basis for estimated nucleated cell counts. TCRdb's table, derived via immunoSEQ multiplex PCR, lists solely in-frame clones and lacks some. That table is the source of V, J and clone size, and D and trimming were worked out from the DNA. The sample includes hundreds of thousands of clones, just over 85% seen only once; the top ten take 1.4%. The CDR3 length is 16 residues. Trimming at V came to 0 bases and at J to 7 bases, leaving 3 bases not matched to a gene. From germline, CDR1 is SGHDN and CDR2 FVKESK. This clonotype was obtained from a woman in her 30s with active or convalescent COVID-19. The rearrangement uses TRBV14 and TRBJ1-6; 10 nucleotides line up with TRBD1. Source material: peripheral blood. Here the CDR3 reads CASSQEGTGENSPLHF. The CDR3 bases are TGTGCCAGCAGCCAAGAAGGGACAGGGGAGAATTCACCCCTCCACTTT.